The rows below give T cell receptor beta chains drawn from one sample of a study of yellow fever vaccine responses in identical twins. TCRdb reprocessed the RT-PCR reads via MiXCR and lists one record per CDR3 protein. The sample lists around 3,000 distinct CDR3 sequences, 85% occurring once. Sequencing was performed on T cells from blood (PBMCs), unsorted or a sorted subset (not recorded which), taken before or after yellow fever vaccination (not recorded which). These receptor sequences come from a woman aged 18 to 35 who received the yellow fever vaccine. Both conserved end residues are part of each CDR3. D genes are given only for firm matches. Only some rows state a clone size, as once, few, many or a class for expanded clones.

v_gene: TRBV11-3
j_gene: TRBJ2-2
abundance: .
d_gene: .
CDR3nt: TGTGCCAGCAGCTTAGTTTACACCGGGGAGCTGTTTTTT
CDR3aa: CASSLVYTGELFF

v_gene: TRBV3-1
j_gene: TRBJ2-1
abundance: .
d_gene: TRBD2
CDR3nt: TGTGCCAGCAGCCAAGAAATCGGCCTAGCGGGCTCCAATGAGCAGTTCTTC
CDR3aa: CASSQEIGLAGSNEQFF

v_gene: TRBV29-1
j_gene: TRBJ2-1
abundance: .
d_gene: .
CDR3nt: TGCAGCGTTATCCTCTCCAAGCAGTTCTTC
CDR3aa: CSVILSKQFF

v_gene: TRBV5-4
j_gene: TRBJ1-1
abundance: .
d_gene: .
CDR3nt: TGTGCCAGCAGCTTGTCGGTATCCATGAACACTGAAGCTTTCTTT
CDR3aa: CASSLSVSMNTEAFF

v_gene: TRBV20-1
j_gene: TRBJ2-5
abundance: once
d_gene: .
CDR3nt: TGCAGTGCTAGTCCGAAAGAGACCCAGTACTTC
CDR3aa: CSASPKETQYF

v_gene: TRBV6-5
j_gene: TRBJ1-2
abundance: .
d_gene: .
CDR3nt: TGTGCCAGCAGTTACGGACAGAACTATGGCTACACCTTC
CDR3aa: CASSYGQNYGYTF

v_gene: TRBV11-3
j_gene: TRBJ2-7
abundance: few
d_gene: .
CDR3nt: TGTGCCAGCAGCTACGGACCAACCTACGAGCAGTACTTC
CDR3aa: CASSYGPTYEQYF

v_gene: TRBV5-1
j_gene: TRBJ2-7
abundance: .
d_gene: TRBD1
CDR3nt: TGCGCCAGCAGCTTCTCCGGGACAGCCCTTTCCTACGAGCAGTACTTC
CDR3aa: CASSFSGTALSYEQYF

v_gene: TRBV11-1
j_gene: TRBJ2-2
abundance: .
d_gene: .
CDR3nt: TGTGCCAGCAGCCCGAGTAAAACCGGGGAGCTGTTTTTT
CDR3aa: CASSPSKTGELFF

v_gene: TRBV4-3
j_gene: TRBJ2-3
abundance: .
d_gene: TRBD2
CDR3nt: TGCGCCAGCAGCCAAGATTTGGGACTAGCGACAGGGGATACGCAGTATTTT
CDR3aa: CASSQDLGLATGDTQYF

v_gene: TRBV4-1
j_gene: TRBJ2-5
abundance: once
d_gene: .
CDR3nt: TGCGCCAGCAGCCAAGATGGGGCAGCCAGGGCAGAGACCCAGTACTTC
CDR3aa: CASSQDGAARAETQYF

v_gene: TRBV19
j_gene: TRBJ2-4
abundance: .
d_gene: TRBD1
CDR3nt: TGTGCCAGTAGTATAGGGGAGACAGGGATGAACATTCAGTACTTC
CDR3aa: CASSIGETGMNIQYF

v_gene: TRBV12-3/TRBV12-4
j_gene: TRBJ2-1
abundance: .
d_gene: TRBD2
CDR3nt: TGTGCCAGCAGTTTAGTGACTAGCCTGGTAGACAATGAGCAGTTCTTC
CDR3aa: CASSLVTSLVDNEQFF

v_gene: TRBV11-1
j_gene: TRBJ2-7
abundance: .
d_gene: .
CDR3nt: TGTGCCAGCAGCTCGAAGACCTCCTACGAGCAGTACTTC
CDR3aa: CASSSKTSYEQYF

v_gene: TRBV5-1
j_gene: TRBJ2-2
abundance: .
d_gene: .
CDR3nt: TGCGCCAGCAGCTTGGAAGGGTCTCTGAACACCGGGGAGCTGTTTTTT
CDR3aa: CASSLEGSLNTGELFF

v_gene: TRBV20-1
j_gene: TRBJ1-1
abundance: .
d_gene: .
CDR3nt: TGCAGTGCTAGTGGGCAGGTCACTACCCTGAACACTGAAGCTTTCTTT
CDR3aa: CSASGQVTTLNTEAFF

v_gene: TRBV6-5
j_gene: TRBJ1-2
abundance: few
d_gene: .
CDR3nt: TGTGCCAGCAGTTACTCGACACCATGGAGGTACGGCTACACCTTC
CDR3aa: CASSYSTPWRYGYTF

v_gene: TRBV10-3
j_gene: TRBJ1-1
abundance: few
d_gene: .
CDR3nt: TGTGCCATCAGTGAGTCACAGGGAAAGAACACTGAAGCTTTCTTT
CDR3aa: CAISESQGKNTEAFF

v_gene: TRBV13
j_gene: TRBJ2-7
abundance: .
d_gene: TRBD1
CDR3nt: TGTGCCAGCAGCTTAGGATCCCGGACAGGGGGCTCCGAGCAGTACTTC
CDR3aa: CASSLGSRTGGSEQYF

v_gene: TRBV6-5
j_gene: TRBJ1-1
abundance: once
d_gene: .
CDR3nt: TGTGCCAGCAGTTCTAGGGTGAGAGGGACTGAAGCTTTCTTT
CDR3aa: CASSSRVRGTEAFF